Listed here are 14 T cell receptor beta chains from one sample, sequenced in a study of T cells in women clearing cervical HPV infection. This table comes from immunoSEQ multiplex PCR, and its TCRdb copy is limited to in-frame clones, with some not included. Its clone listing holds 15,000 to 20,000 clones. Sequencing was performed on blood buffy coat. These receptors were collected from a woman aged 18-70 years with a cervical HPV16 infection that either progressed to CIN3+ or cleared (not recorded which).

The covered CDR3 bases are TGTGCCGGGCAGCAGGAGAAATATGGT. This sequence encodes CAGQQEKYG. The entire CDR3 protein is CAGQQEKYGQYF. The chain couples TRBV30 to TRBJ2-4; no definite D call. The DNA ends 3 residues before the CDR3 does, and the rest of the CDR3 is filled in from the germline J gene. Per germline, CDR1 GTSNPN and CDR2 SVGIG (reference sequence). CDR3 length: 12 residues.

As regards this clone: The read halts 3 residues ahead of the CDR3 end, with the missing end drawn from the germline J gene. This chain uses TRBV10-3 with TRBJ2-1; TRBD2 agrees at 8 bases. CDR3 length: 16 residues. Looked up from germline, CDR1 is ENHRY and CDR2 is SYGVKD. The junction had 8 bases not matched to a gene; V was cut back by 2 bases and J by 5 bases. CDR3 bases read: TGTGCCATCAGTGAGCCCAACCGGGGGGGTGACAATGAG. It translates to CAISEPNRGGDNE. The full CDR3 sequence reads CAISEPNRGGDNEQFF.

Points on this clone: The read terminates 3 residues ahead of where the CDR3 ends, so the germline J gene completes it. The rearrangement links TRBV20-1 to TRBJ2-3, with 7 positions matching TRBD2. Trimming removed 0 bases from V and 2 bases from J; junction bases left unmatched: 5. CDR1 and CDR2 (germline): DFQATT, SNEGSKA (reference sequence). CDR3 size: 15 residues. CDR3 sequence reads: CSARDAGVSTDTQYF. The sequenced part of the CDR3 DNA is TGCAGTGCTAGAGACGCGGGGGTCTCCACAGATACG.

About this clone: With the read ending 3 residues before the CDR3 end, the germline J gene is used to fill in that end. This chain connects TRBV20-1 to TRBJ2-3; TRBD2 might be the D (7 bases). Between the trimmed V and J ends, which lost 3 bases and 6 bases, there was a span of 16 bases. The CDR3 is made up of 14 amino acids. CDR1 is DFQATT and CDR2 is SNEGSKA in the germline V gene (reference sequence). The CDR3 region is CSASWSGEGDTQYF. The sequenced CDR3 bases are TGCAGTGCTAGCTGGTCAGGGGAGGGCGATACG.

This CDR3 is CASRGGRAEGFNDYTF. The CDR3 bases that were read are TGTGCCAGTAGGGGGGGTCGGGCCGAGGGATTTAATGAC. This chain connects TRBV19 to TRBJ1-2; weak D call: TRBD1 (5 bases). Read data end 3 residues before the CDR3 end; the end is taken from the germline J gene. Germline assignment: CDR1 LNHDA and CDR2 SQIVND (reference sequence). The CDR3 is 16 residues long. The variable domain in full, completed from reference TRBV19 and TRBJ1-2, reads DGGITQSPKYLFRKEGQNVTLSCEQNLNHDAMYWYRQDPGQGLRLIYYSQIVNDFQKGDIAEGYSVSREKKESFPLTVTSAQKNPTAFYLCASRGGRAEGFNDYTFGSGTRLTVV.

A word on this clone: The read finishes 3 residues shy of the CDR3 end, and the germline J gene is used to complete it. V gene TRBV5-1 combines with J gene TRBJ2-7, with 14 nucleotides matching TRBD2. CDR1 is SGHRS, CDR2 YFSETQ, per germline. This CDR3 has 19 amino acids. V dropped 3 bases and J dropped 1; count of bases not matched to a gene: 12. The chain's CDR3 is CASSSTSGGAIGGSYEQYF. CDR3 DNA, as far as it was read: TGCGCCAGCAGCTCGACTAGCGGGGGGGCGATCGGTGGTTCCTACGAG.

About this clone: The CDR3 end is not reached by the read, which stops 3 residues before it; the germline J gene fills it in. The chain carries TRBV7-2 and TRBJ2-2; TRBD2 agrees at 7 bases. Per germline, CDR1 SGHTA and CDR2 FQGNSA. This CDR3 is built from 13 residues. The CDR3 bases that were read are TGTGCCAGCCGCGGCGGGGGAAGTGAAAAG. Amino acid sequence: CASRGGGSEK. The whole CDR3 reads CASRGGGSEKLFF.

As concerns this clone: The read falls 3 residues short of the CDR3 end, and the missing part is taken from the germline J gene. V and J are TRBV7-2 and TRBJ2-7; perhaps TRBD2 as D (7 bases). The CDR3 is 15 amino acids. Germline lookup yields CDR1 SGHTA and CDR2 FQGNSA. Trimming stripped 4 bases from V and 5 bases from J, with 18 bases between. The CDR3: CASSSVVGGANEQYF. CDR3 bases read: TGTGCCAGCAGCTCAGTAGTGGGGGGGGCAAACGAG.

Regarding this clone: Read coverage stops 3 residues before the CDR3 terminus; the germline J gene supplies the remainder. The gene calls are TRBV7-2 and TRBJ1-2; tentatively, D is TRBD1 (5 bases). CDR1 and CDR2 from the germline V gene are SGHTA and FQGNSA. The CDR3 spans 15 residues. The sequenced part of the CDR3 DNA is TGTGCCAGCACCAGATGGGGCGAAAGAGGGGATACC. Amino acids: CASTRWGERGDT. The full CDR3 reads CASTRWGERGDTYTF.

Comment on this clone: The germline gene is not matched at one end of the junction; a read error may be the cause. Coverage ceases 3 residues before the CDR3 finishes, and the germline J gene fills in the end. The chain is built from TRBV4-2 and TRBJ1-1; D is ambiguous. The CDR3 is made up of 14 amino acids. CDR1 and CDR2 from the germline V gene are LGHNA and YNFKEQ. The CDR3 DNA, read in part, is TGCGCCAGCAGCCACGGCGGCCGGAACACTGAA. Its protein is CASSHGGRNTE. The entire CDR3 protein reads CASSHGGRNTEAFF.

On this clone itself: The read comes to an end 3 residues before the CDR3 does, leaving the germline J gene to fill in the end. This sequence joins TRBV19 and TRBJ1-1, with D tentatively TRBD1 (5 bases). Germline V CDR1 and CDR2: LNHDA, SQIVND (reference sequence). The germline V and J ends were trimmed by 3 bases and 7 bases, with 12 bases remaining between them. This CDR3 has 13 amino acids. CDR3 bases read: TGTGCCAGTAGTATCGGGGGTGGCCATGAA. Translated, it gives CASSIGGGHE. The entire CDR3 protein reads CASSIGGGHEAFF.

As for this clone: The read halts 3 residues ahead of the CDR3 end, with the missing end drawn from the germline J gene. The chain carries TRBV7-9 and TRBJ1-3; the match to TRBD1 covers 8 bases. The ends lost 4 bases at V and 4 bases at J; junction bases unmatched: 3. This CDR3 spans 14 amino acids. CDR1 and CDR2 (germline): SEHNR, FQNEAQ (reference sequence). The CDR3 bases that were read are TGTGCCAGCAGCTCGACAGGGGTCGGAAACACC. The encoded protein is CASSSTGVGNT. The whole CDR3 region reads CASSSTGVGNTIYF.

In regard to this clone: The read halts 3 residues ahead of the CDR3 end, with the missing end drawn from the germline J gene. The rearrangement joins TRBV20-1 to TRBJ2-5; the D is unclear. This CDR3 contains 12 residues. V dropped 5 bases and J dropped 4 bases, with 11 bases sitting between them. Germline V lookup: CDR1 DFQATT, CDR2 SNEGSKA (reference sequence). The CDR3 sequence: CSADPGSETQYF. The sequenced CDR3 bases are TGCAGTGCTGATCCGGGTTCAGAGACC.

Of note for this clone: The read falls 3 residues short of the CDR3 end, and the missing part is taken from the germline J gene. This chain uses TRBV20-1 with TRBJ2-3, with TRBD2 identical over 12 bases. Trimming cost V 0 bases and J 3 bases; bases outside gene matches: 4. The CDR3 extends over 16 amino acids. Germline CDR1 reads DFQATT; CDR2 reads SNEGSKA (reference sequence). CDR3 sequence: CSARDHGLAGTDTQYF. The part of the CDR3 DNA that was read is TGCAGTGCTAGAGACCACGGACTAGCGGGGACAGATACG.